Following are 10 T cell receptor beta chains from one sample sequenced in a study of Ad26.COV2.S vaccination and SARS-CoV-2 variants. As for treatment: 15 to 20 received Ad26.COV2.S at low or high dose, single or two shots; several received placebo; per-sample allocation not given. Each sample was drawn 63 days after the first injection (of vaccine or placebo). Produced via immunoSEQ multiplex PCR; TCRdb's table is partial and in-frame only. The table records 200,000 to 300,000 clones, approximately 90% of them present only once. Sequenced here: peripheral blood, sampled in a trial of Ad26.COV2.S vaccine versus placebo. The receptors shown here come from a person aged 18-65 years who received the Ad26.COV2.S COVID-19 vaccine or a placebo.

V usage is TRBV6-2 or TRBV6-3 and J usage is TRBJ2-1; TRBD2 matches 7 bases. CDR3 length equals 17 residues. Per germline, CDR1 MNHEY and CDR2 SVGEGT. With 2 bases clipped from V and 1 base from J, the junction kept 8 bases outside the gene matches. CDR3: CASSYRREPPSYNEQFF. CDR3 nucleotides: TGTGCCAGCAGTTACAGGCGGGAGCCTCCGTCCTACAATGAGCAGTTCTTC.

The gene calls are TRBV7-8 and TRBJ2-3; the match to TRBD2 covers 9 bases. J gave up 2 bases and V 1 base, and 7 bases lay outside the gene matches. The CDR3 is made up of 17 amino acids. Germline assignment: CDR1 SGHVS and CDR2 FQNEAQ. The CDR3 loop reads CASSLEASGELTDTQYF. The CDR3 DNA reads as TGTGCCAGCAGCTTAGAGGCTAGCGGGGAACTCACAGATACGCAGTATTTT.

The gene calls are TRBV7-2 and TRBJ1-5; 9 nucleotides align to TRBD1. Germline assignment: CDR1 SGHTA and CDR2 FQGNSA. The V and J ends lost 3 bases and 7 bases, in that order; junction bases with no gene match: 7. This CDR3 is built from 15 residues. CDR3 loop: CASSFGTGIRQPQHF. The CDR3 DNA is TGTGCCAGCAGCTTTGGGACAGGGATCCGGCAGCCCCAGCATTTT.

This chain connects TRBV27 to TRBJ1-2, with D unclear. The CDR3 runs 12 residues. The ends were cut back, 2 bases at V and 14 bases at J, with 15 bases in the middle. CDR1 and CDR2 (germline): MNHEY, SMNVEV (reference sequence). Here the CDR3 reads CASSLPQSTLTF. The CDR3 DNA sequence: TGTGCCAGCAGTTTACCCCAGTCCACTTTAACCTTC.

This chain joins TRBV19 and TRBJ2-2; 10 bases agree with TRBD2. The CDR3 is 14 amino acids. CDR1 LNHDA and CDR2 SQIVND come from the germline V gene (reference sequence). The V and J ends lost 3 bases and 7 bases, in that order; junction bases with no gene match: 2. CDR3 bases: TGTGCCAGTAGTATTACTAGCGGGAACGGGGAGCTGTTTTTT. It yields the protein CASSITSGNGELFF.

This chain connects TRBV3-1 (or the pseudogene TRBV3-2) to TRBJ2-7; D possibly corresponds to TRBD2 (5 bases). Trimming shortened V by 1 base and J by 12 bases, and 13 bases separated the two germline ends. The CDR3 length is 12 residues. The V gene's germline CDR1 is LGHDT and CDR2 YNNKEL (reference sequence). CDR3 in DNA: TGTGCCAGCAGCCAAGGTCCCGGGGAAATGTACGTC. It is translated as CASSQGPGEMYV.

The chain employs TRBV7-2 and TRBJ2-2, with D perhaps matching TRBD1 (6 bases). The V end was cut by 2 bases, the J end by 3 bases, with 16 bases between. Germline CDR1 SGHTA, CDR2 FQGNSA. The CDR3 spans 17 residues. CDR3 coding DNA: TGTGCCAGCAGCTTAATATACAGGGAAGGGTACACCGGGGAGCTGTTTTTT. Encoded protein: CASSLIYREGYTGELFF.

This clone appeared a few times. The chain joins TRBV6-6 to TRBJ1-2; no clear D. Between the trimmed V and J ends, which lost 10 bases and 7 bases, there was a span of 7 bases. The CDR3 length is 9 residues. The germline V gene encodes CDR1 MNHNY and CDR2 SVGAGI (reference sequence). The CDR3 spells CAKVGGYTF. In DNA form, the CDR3 reads TGTGCCAAGGTGGGTGGCTACACCTTC.

Only a few counts were recorded for this clone. This chain uses TRBV4-3 with TRBJ2-5; 11 positions agree with TRBD2. Germline trimming cut 0 bases from V and 1 base from J; bases unmatched to any gene: 10. This CDR3 spans 19 amino acids. Germline V lookup: CDR1 LGHNA, CDR2 YSLEER. CDR3 protein: CASSQERLAGGPPQETQYF. CDR3 sequence (DNA): TGCGCCAGCAGCCAAGAAAGGTTAGCGGGAGGGCCCCCCCAAGAGACCCAGTACTTC.

The chain uses TRBV6-2 or TRBV6-3 and TRBJ2-2; D remains unclear. V lost 5 bases to trimming and J lost 2 bases, with 9 bases between them. The CDR3 loop spans 14 amino acids. Germline CDR1 and CDR2: MNHEY and SVGEGT. CDR3 nucleotides: TGTGCCAGCAGTAACCGCAGAAACACCGGGGAGCTGTTTTTT. Translation: CASSNRRNTGELFF.